The clone carrying this TCR beta chain came up a few times. The V and J ends lost 0 bases and 2 bases respectively, with 7 bases between them. In germline, CDR1 is SGHRS, CDR2 YFSETQ. The CDR3 loop spans 14 amino acids. This sample was included in a study of control samples from healthy donors and cancer patients. Repertoires were generated with immunoSEQ multiplex PCR, while TCRdb's copy carries only in-frame clones and drops some. Among over 200,000 clones listed, more than 65% were seen once. The V call is TRBV5-1, the J call TRBJ2-3; no definite D call. This clonotype was sampled from a woman between 55 and 75 years old with lung cancer. The sequenced sample was PBMCs. As DNA, the CDR3 is TGCGCCAGCAGCTTGGGGCAGACCACAGATACGCAGTATTTT. Protein sequence: CASSLGQTTDTQYF.